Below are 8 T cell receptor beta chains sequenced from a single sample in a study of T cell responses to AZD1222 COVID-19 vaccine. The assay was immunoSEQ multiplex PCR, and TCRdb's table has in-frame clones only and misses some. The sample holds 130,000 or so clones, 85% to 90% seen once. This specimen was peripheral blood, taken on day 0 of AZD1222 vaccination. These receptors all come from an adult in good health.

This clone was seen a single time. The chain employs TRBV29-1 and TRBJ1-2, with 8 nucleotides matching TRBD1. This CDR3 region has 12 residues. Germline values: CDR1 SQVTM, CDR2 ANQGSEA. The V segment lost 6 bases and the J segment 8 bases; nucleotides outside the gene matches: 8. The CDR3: CSVGTGRKGYTF. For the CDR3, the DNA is TGCAGCGTGGGGACAGGTCGAAAAGGCTACACCTTC.

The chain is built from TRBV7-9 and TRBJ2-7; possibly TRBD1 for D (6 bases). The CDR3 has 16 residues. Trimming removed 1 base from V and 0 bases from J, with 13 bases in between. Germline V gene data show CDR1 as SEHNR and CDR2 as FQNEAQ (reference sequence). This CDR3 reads CASSLVVGTSSYEQYF. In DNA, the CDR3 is TGTGCCAGCAGCTTAGTGGTTGGGACAAGCTCCTACGAGCAGTACTTC.

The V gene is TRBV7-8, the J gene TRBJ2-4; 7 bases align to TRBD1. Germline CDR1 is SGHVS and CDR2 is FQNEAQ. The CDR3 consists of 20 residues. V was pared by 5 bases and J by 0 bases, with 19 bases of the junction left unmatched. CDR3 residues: CASSIRTGSSAILAKNIQYF. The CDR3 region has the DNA TGTGCCAGCAGCATTCGGACAGGCTCAAGCGCTATACTAGCCAAAAACATTCAGTACTTC.

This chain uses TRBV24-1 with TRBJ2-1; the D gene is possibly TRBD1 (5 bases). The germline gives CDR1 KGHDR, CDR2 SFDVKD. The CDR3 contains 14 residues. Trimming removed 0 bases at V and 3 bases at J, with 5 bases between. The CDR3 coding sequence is TGTGCCACCAGTGATTTGCAGGGCTACAATGAGCAGTTCTTC. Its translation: CATSDLQGYNEQFF.

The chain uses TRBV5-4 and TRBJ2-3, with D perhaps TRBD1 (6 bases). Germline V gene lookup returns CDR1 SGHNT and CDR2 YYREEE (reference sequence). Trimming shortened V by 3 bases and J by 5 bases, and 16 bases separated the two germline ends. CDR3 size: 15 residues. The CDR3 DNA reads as TGTGCCAGCAGCTGGGGGCAGGGCGCGGGAGATACGCAGTATTTT. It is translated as CASSWGQGAGDTQYF.

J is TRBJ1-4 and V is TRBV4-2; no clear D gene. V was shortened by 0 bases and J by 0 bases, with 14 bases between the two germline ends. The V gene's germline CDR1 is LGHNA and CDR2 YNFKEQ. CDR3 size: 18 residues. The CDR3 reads CASSQDRRLDATNEKLFF. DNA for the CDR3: TGTGCCAGCAGCCAAGATCGGCGGCTCGACGCAACTAATGAAAAACTGTTTTTT.

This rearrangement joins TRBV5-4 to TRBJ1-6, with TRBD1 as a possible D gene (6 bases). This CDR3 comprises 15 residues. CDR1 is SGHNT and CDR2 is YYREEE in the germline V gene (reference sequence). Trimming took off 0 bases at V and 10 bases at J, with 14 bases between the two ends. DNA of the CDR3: TGTGCCAGCAGCTTGGACAGGGCCTTTGCCTCACCCCTCCACTTT. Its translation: CASSLDRAFASPLHF. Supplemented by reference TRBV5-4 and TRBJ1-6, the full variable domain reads ETGVTQSPTHLIKTRGQQVTLRCSSQSGHNTVSWYQQALGQGPQFIFQYYREEENGRGNFPPRFSGLQFPNYSSELNVNALELDDSALYLCASSLDRAFASPLHFGNGTRLTVT.

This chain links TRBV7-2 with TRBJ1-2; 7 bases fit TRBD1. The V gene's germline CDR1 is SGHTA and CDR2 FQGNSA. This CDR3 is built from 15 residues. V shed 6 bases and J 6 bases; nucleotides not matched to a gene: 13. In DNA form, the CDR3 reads TGTGCCAGCAGACCCTTTTTCGACAGGGAGGATGGCTACACCTTC. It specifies CASRPFFDREDGYTF.